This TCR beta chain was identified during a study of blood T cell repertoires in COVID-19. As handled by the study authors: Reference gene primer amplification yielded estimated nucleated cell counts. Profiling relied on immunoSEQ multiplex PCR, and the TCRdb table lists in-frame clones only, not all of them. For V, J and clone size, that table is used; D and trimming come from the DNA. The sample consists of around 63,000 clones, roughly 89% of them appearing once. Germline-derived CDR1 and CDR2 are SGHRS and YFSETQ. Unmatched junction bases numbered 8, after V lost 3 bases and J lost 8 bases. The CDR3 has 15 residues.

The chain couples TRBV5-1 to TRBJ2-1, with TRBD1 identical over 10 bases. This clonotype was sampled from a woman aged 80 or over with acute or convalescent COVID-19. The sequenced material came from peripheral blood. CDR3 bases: TGCGCCAGCAGCTCCGGGACAGGGGTGGCGGATGAGCAGTTCTTC. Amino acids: CASSSGTGVADEQFF.